This TCR beta chain appears in the sequencing data of a study of T cell responses to AZD1222 COVID-19 vaccine. Study-level points and caveats: Donors were largely white British and mainly female; clonal diversity was possibly underestimated.

Comment on this clone: Its cognate antigen is unknown.

TCRdb keeps only in-frame clones here, not all; method: immunoSEQ multiplex PCR. The sample includes 84,000 or so clones, 75% to 90% of them seen just once. This CDR3 contains 15 residues. Germline V gene lookup returns CDR1 MNHEY and CDR2 SVGAGI. The J segment lost 3 bases and the V segment lost 6 bases, leaving 6 bases of the junction unmatched. This receptor was identified in an adult in good health. This sample comprised peripheral blood, obtained on day 0 of AZD1222 vaccination. The chain has TRBV6-5 and TRBJ1-5, with 9 bases identical to TRBD1. CDR3 protein: CASRPDRGNNQPQHF. The CDR3 DNA is TGTGCCAGCAGGCCGGACAGGGGAAACAATCAGCCCCAGCATTTT.